This TCR beta chain appears in the sequencing data of a study of blood T cell repertoires in COVID-19. Method: immunoSEQ multiplex PCR; TCRdb's copy keeps in-frame clones and lacks some. The table records 200,000 to 250,000 clones, about 90% of them present only once. This CDR3 region has 15 residues. From germline, CDR1 is MRHNA and CDR2 SNTAGT. Germline trimming cut 6 bases from V and 1 base from J; bases unmatched to any gene: 6. The sequenced sample was peripheral blood. The gene calls are TRBV6-4 and TRBJ2-3, with TRBD2 identical over 8 bases. The TCR comes from a man under 40 with acute or convalescent COVID-19. For the CDR3, the DNA is TGTGCCAGCAGCGCCGGGACTAGGCGCACAGATACGCAGTATTTT. It translates to CASSAGTRRTDTQYF.